This T cell receptor (beta chain) derives from a study of T cells in Graves' hyperthyroidism and ophthalmopathy. Trimming left V 3 bases short and J 1 base short, with 16 bases between. CDR1 SNHLY and CDR2 FYNNEI come from the germline V gene. This CDR3 is 18 amino acids long. There are many counts of this clonotype. Using RNA transcripts as the source, TCR beta CDR3 regions were amplified. The HTBI primer set was used in a first-round RT-PCR of the TCR CDR3. From the multiplex PCR reads, TCRdb called clonotypes with MiXCR, one entry per CDR3 protein. There are 90,000 to 120,000 distinct CDR3 sequences in the sample; about a sixth occur only once, and 35% to 45% lies in the top ten.

This chain joins TRBV2 and TRBJ2-6; no firm D call. Sequencing used blood. The TCR sequence derives from a woman in her 50s with Graves' hyperthyroidism. In DNA form, the CDR3 reads TGTGCCAGCAGTGAGATTGGCAGTTTTTCATCTGGGGCCAACGTCCTGACTTTC. Translated, it gives CASSEIGSFSSGANVLTF.